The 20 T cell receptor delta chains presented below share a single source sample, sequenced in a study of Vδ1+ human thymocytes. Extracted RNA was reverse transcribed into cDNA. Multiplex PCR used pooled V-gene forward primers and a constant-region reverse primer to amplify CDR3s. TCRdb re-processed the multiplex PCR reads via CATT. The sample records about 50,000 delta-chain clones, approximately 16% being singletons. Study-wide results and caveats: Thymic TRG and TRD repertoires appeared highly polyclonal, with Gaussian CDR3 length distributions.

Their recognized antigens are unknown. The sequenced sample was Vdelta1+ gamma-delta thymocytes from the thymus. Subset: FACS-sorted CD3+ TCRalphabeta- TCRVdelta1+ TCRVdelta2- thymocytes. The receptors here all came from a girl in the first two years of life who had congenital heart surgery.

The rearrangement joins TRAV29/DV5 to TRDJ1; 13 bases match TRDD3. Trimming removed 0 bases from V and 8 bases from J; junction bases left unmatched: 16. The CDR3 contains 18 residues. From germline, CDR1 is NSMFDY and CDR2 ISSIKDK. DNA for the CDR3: TGTGCAGCAAGCGAACCAATACTGGGGGATACGCGTATTACCAAACTCATCTTT. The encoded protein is CAASEPILGDTRITKLIF.

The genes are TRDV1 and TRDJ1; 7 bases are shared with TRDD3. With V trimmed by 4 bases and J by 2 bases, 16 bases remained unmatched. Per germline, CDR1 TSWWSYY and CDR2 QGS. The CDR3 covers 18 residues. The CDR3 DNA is TGTGCTCTTGGGGCTTACGGTGGCGGGGCTGGGGGGACCGATAAACTCATCTTT. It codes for CALGAYGGGAGGTDKLIF.

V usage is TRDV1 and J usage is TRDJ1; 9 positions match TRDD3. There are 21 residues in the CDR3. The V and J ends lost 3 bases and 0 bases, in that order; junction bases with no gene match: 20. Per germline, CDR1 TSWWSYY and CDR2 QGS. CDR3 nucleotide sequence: TGTGCTCTTGGGGAGACCGCGATTGGCAGATTGGGGATACGGTACACCGATAAACTCATCTTT. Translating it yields CALGETAIGRLGIRYTDKLIF.

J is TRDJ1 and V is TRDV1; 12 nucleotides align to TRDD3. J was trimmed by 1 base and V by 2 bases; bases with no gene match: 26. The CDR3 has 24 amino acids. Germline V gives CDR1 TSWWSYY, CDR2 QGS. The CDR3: CALGESPTELRWGIRGWATDKLIF. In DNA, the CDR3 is TGTGCTCTTGGGGAAAGTCCTACAGAACTCCGCTGGGGGATACGGGGATGGGCCACCGATAAACTCATCTTT.

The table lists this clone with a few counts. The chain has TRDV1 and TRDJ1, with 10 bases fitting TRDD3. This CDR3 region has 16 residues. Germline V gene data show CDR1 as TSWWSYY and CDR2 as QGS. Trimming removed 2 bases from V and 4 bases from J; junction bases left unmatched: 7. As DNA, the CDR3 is TGTGCTCTTGGGGAATTGTCCTACTGGGGGATCGATAAACTCATCTTT. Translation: CALGELSYWGIDKLIF.

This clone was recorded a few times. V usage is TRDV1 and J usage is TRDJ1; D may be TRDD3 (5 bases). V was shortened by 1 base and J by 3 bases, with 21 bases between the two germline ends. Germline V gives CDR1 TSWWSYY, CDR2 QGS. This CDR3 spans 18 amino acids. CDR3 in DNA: TGTGCTCTTGGGGAACGATTGCCTATCGGACGGGGGGCCGATAAACTCATCTTT. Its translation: CALGERLPIGRGADKLIF.

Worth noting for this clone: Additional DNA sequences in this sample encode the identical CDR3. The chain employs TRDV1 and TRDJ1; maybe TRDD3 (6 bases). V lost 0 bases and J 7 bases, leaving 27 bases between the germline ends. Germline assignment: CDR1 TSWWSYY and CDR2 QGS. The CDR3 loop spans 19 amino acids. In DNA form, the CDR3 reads TGTGCTCTTGGGGAACTAAGCCCTTACCCGCTGGGGTTCGACCGTAAACTCATCTTT. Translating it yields CALGELSPYPLGFDRKLIF.

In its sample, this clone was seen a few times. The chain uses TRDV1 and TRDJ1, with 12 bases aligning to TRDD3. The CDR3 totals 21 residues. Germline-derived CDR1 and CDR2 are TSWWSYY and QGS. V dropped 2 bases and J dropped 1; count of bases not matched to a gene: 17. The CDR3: CALGEMTCLYTGGYSTDKLIF. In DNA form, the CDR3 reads TGTGCTCTTGGGGAAATGACGTGTCTCTACACTGGGGGATACTCCACCGATAAACTCATCTTT.

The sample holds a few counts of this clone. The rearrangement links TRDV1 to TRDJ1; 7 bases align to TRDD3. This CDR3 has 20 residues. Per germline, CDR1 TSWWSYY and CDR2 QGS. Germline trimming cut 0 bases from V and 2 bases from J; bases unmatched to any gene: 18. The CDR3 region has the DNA TGTGCTCTTGGGGAACTCCGTGACTATACTGGGGACCCGTGGACCGATAAACTCATCTTT. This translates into CALGELRDYTGDPWTDKLIF.

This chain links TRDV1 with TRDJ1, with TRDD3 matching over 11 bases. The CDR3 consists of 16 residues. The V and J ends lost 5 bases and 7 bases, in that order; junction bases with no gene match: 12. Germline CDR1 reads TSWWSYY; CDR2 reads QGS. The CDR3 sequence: CALGLHGGYEGGKLIF. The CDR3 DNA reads TGTGCTCTTGGGTTACATGGGGGATACGAAGGTGGTAAACTCATCTTT.

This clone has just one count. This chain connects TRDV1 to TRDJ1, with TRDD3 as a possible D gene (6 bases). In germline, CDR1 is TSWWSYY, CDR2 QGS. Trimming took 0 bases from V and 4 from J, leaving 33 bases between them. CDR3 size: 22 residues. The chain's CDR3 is CALGELPPPRPVVGIRHDKLIF. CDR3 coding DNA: TGTGCTCTTGGGGAACTCCCTCCGCCCCGACCCGTGGTGGGGATTAGGCACGATAAACTCATCTTT.

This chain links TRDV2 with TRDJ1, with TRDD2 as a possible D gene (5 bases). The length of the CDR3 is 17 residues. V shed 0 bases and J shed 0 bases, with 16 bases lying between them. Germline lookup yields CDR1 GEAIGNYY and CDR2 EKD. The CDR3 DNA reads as TGTGCCTGTGACACCCTTCCCCCTCATACATACACCGATAAACTCATCTTT. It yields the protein CACDTLPPHTYTDKLIF.

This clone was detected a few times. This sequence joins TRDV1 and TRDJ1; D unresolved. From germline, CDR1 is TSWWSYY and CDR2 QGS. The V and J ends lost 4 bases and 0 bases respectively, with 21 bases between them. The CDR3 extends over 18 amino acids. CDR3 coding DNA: TGTGCTCTTGGGGGACCCCGTGAATTACGGTGCTACACCGATAAACTCATCTTT. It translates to CALGGPRELRCYTDKLIF.

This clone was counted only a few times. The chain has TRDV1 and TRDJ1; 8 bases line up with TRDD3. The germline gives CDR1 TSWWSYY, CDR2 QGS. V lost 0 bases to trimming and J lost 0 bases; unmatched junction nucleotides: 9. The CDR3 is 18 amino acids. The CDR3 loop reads CALGELRQYWGYTDKLIF. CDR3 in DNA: TGTGCTCTTGGGGAACTACGGCAGTACTGGGGGTACACCGATAAACTCATCTTT.

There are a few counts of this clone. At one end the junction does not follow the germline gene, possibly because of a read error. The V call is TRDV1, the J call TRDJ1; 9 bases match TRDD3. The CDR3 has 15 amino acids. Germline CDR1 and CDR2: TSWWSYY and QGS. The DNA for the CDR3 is TGTGCTCTTGGGGACAGACCGGGGGATACCGATGAACTCATCTTT. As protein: CALGDRPGDTDELIF.

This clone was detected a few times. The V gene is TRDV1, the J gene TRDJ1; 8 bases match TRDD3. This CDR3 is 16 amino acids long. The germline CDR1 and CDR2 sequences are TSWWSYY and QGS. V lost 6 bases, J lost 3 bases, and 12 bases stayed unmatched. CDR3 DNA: TGTGCTCTTGGTTCCTGGGGGGATATCTGCTCCGATAAACTCATCTTT. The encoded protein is CALGSWGDICSDKLIF.

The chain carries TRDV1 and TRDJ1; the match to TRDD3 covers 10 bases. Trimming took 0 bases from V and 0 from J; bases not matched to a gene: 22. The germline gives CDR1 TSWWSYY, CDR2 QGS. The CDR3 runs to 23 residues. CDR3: CALGELHFPHGYTGGSYTDKLIF. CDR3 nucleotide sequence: TGTGCTCTTGGGGAACTCCACTTCCCTCACGGATATACTGGGGGATCGTACACCGATAAACTCATCTTT.

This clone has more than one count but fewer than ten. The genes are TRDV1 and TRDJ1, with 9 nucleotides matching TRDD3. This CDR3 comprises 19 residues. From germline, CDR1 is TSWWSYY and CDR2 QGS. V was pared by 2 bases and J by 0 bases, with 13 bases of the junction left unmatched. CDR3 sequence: CALGESLTGGPMYTDKLIF. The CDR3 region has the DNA TGTGCTCTTGGGGAATCCCTCACTGGGGGACCGATGTACACCGATAAACTCATCTTT.

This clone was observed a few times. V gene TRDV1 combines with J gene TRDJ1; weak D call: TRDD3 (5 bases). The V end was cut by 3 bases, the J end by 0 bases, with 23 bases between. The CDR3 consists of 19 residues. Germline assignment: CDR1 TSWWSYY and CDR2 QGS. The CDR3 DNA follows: TGTGCTCTTGGGGACCGCTCACGGGGGGCCGGCCCGTACACCGATAAACTCATCTTT. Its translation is CALGDRSRGAGPYTDKLIF.

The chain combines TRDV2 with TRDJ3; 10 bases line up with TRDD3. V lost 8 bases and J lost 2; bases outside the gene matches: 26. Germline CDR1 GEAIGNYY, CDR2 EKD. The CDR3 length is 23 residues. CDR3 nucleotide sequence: TGTGCCTCCGAAGCTCTTCCTACGACATTGGGGGATACCACCGCCTGGGACACCCGACAGATGTTTTTC. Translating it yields CASEALPTTLGDTTAWDTRQMFF.